Sequencing of this T cell receptor (beta chain) was carried out in a study of T-cell memory formation after mild COVID-19. This CDR3 comprises 14 residues. Deletions cut 5 bases from V and 7 bases from J, with 15 bases between. TCRdb called the 5' RACE reads again in MiXCR, with one record for every CDR3 protein. The sample lists 300,000 to 400,000 distinct CDR3 sequences, 10% to 15% seen once, with about a fifth in the top ten. The TCR originated in a man in his late teens or twenties who had mild COVID-19 (a few samples of this study predate the infection). Cell type and time point are not known. The chain combines TRBV12-3 or TRBV12-4 with TRBJ2-1, with a tentative D call TRBD2 (5 bases). Material for sequencing was PBMCs or a T cell subset sorted from them (not recorded which). CDR3 loop: CASSKQGTGNEQFF. The CDR3 DNA follows: TGTGCCAGCAGTAAGCAAGGCACGGGGAATGAGCAGTTCTTC.